The 10 T cell receptor beta chains listed next were all sequenced from one sample in a study of control samples from healthy donors and cancer patients. Assay: immunoSEQ multiplex PCR; the TCRdb copy retains only in-frame clones and omits some. Among roughly 93,000 clones, less than 90% were seen once, and the ten largest hold about 10%. The sequenced material came from PBMCs. The receptors shown here come from a woman between 45 and 60 years old with colorectal cancer.

This clone was recorded once. CDR3 coding DNA: TGTGCCAGCGGCTCCTCGGGGGCCGGGGCCAACGTCCTGACTTTC. Residues: CASGSSGAGANVLTF. The rearrangement uses TRBV6-5 and TRBJ2-6, with D tentatively TRBD1 or TRBD2 (6 bases each). Germline V CDR1 and CDR2: MNHEY, SVGAGI. The CDR3 is made up of 15 amino acids. Trimming removed 8 bases from V and 4 bases from J, with 15 bases in between.

The V gene is TRBV19, the J gene TRBJ1-5; no clear D gene. The CDR3 consists of 15 residues. Germline V gives CDR1 LNHDA, CDR2 SQIVND (reference sequence). V lost 3 bases and J 0 bases, leaving 9 bases between the germline ends. The CDR3, as DNA: TGTGCCAGTAGTATTTCGGGGTATAGCAATCAGCCCCAGCATTTT. Its translation is CASSISGYSNQPQHF. Complete variable domain (other parts from reference TRBV19 and TRBJ1-5): DGGITQSPKYLFRKEGQNVTLSCEQNLNHDAMYWYRQDPGQGLRLIYYSQIVNDFQKGDIAEGYSVSREKKESFPLTVTSAQKNPTAFYLCASSISGYSNQPQHFGDGTRLSIL.

The rearrangement joins TRBV27 to TRBJ1-6, with D possibly TRBD1 on 6 matching bases. Germline V gene lookup returns CDR1 MNHEY and CDR2 SMNVEV (reference sequence). V was clipped by 1 base and J by 10 bases, with 14 bases between them. The CDR3 length is 15 residues. The DNA for the CDR3 is TGTGCCAGCAGTTTATACGGGGGCGGAATATCACCCCTCCACTTT. Its protein is CASSLYGGGISPLHF.

This sequence joins TRBV28 and TRBJ1-5; TRBD1 agrees at 7 bases. The CDR3 length is 17 residues. V was clipped by 6 bases and J by 1 base; unmatched bases: 12. Looked up from germline, CDR1 is MDHEN and CDR2 is SYDVKM. The CDR3 is CASRQGGGGESNQPQHF. CDR3 DNA sequence: TGTGCCAGCAGACAAGGGGGCGGGGGCGAGAGCAATCAGCCCCAGCATTTT.

CDR3 nucleotides: TGTGCCAGTAGTAGACAGGGCTCTGAAGCTTTCTTT. Translation: CASSRQGSEAFF. V is TRBV19 and J is TRBJ1-1; 7 nucleotides match TRBD1. CDR3 size: 12 residues. Trimming took 4 bases from V and 6 from J; bases not matched to a gene: 2. Looked up from germline, CDR1 is LNHDA and CDR2 is SQIVND (reference sequence).

J is TRBJ2-3 and V is TRBV9; perhaps TRBD2 as D (5 bases). CDR1 is SGDLS and CDR2 is YYNGEE in the germline V gene. V was trimmed by 0 bases and J by 0 bases, leaving 11 bases between them. This CDR3 is 16 amino acids long. The CDR3 nucleotides read TGTGCCAGCAGCGTAGCTTCACGGACTAGCACAGATACGCAGTATTTT. This sequence encodes CASSVASRTSTDTQYF. Full variable domain (rest looked up from reference TRBV9 and TRBJ2-3): DSGVTQTPKHLITATGQRVTLRCSPRSGDLSVYWYQQSLDQGLQFLIQYYNGEERAKGNILERFSAQQFPDLHSELNLSSLELGDSALYFCASSVASRTSTDTQYFGPGTRLTVL.

This CDR3 reads CASSPVVAGYGTQYF. The CDR3 DNA reads TGTGCCAGCAGCCCTGTCGTAGCGGGGTATGGGACCCAGTACTTC. This rearrangement joins TRBV7-2 to TRBJ2-5, with TRBD2 identical over 8 bases. Germline V gene lookup returns CDR1 SGHTA and CDR2 FQGNSA. CDR3 length: 15 residues. Trimming removed 5 bases from V and 7 bases from J; junction bases left unmatched: 12.

The gene calls are TRBV24-1 and TRBJ1-2; D call uncertain. Trimming pared 2 bases from V and 1 base from J, leaving 1 base between. Germline V gene lookup returns CDR1 KGHDR and CDR2 SFDVKD. The CDR3 sequence is 12 residues long. The CDR3 loop is CATSDYNYGYTF. CDR3 bases: TGTGCCACCAGTGATTATAACTATGGCTACACCTTC.

This sequence joins TRBV7-3 and TRBJ1-3; D is ambiguous. This CDR3 has 15 residues. Germline-derived CDR1 and CDR2 are SGHTA and FQGTGA. The V gene lost 5 bases and the J gene lost 0 bases, with 11 bases spanning the gap. This CDR3 is CASSRGKGSGNTIYF. The CDR3 DNA is TGTGCCAGCAGCCGGGGAAAGGGCTCTGGAAACACCATATATTTT.

The chain joins TRBV10-3 to TRBJ2-1; 9 positions agree with TRBD1. Per the germline V gene, CDR1 is ENHRY and CDR2 is SYGVKD. Losses at the gene ends were 0 bases for V and 1 base for J; bases not matched to a gene: 4. The CDR3 sequence is 17 residues long. CDR3 sequence reads: CAISESHGTGSYNEQFF. The CDR3 DNA reads as TGTGCCATCAGTGAGTCCCACGGGACAGGGTCCTACAATGAGCAGTTCTTC.